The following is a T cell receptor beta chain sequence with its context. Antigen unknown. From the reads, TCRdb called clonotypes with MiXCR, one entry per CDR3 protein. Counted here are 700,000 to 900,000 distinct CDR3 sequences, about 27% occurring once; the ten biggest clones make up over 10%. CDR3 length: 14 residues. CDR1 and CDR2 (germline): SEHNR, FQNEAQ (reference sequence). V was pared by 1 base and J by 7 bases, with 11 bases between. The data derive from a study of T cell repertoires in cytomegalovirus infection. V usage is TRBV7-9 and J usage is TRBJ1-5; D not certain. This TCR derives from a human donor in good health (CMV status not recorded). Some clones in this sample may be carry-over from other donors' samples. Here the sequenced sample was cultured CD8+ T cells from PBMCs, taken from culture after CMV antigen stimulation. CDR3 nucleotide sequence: TGTGCCAGCAGCTTAGGAGGGCCCCGACAGCCCCAGCATTTT. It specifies CASSLGGPRQPQHF.